This entry lists 20 T cell receptor beta chains sequenced from one sample in a study of T-cell reconstitution after alpha-beta-depleted transplantation in children listed by TCRdb under 2016. The library was generated by PCR. The sequencing machine was an Illumina HiSeq 2500. Molecular barcoding was employed in the preparation of TCR libraries, with unique molecular identifiers being used to normalize TCRbeta repertoire quantification. TCRdb trimmed public reads at Q25 via fastp, called clones via MiXCR and kept in-frame beta chains. When rows share a CDR3 protein, they turn into one entry using the most common DNA and genes. The sample has roughly 670,000 distinct CDR3 sequences on record, over 10% of them singletons. About 0.77% of the sample belongs to the ten largest clones. Sample treatment or condition, as interpreted from the label and publication: allogeneic hematopoietic cell transplantation with graft depleted of TCRalphabeta T cells and CD19 B cells.

The sample in question was PBMCs, obtained before TCRalphabeta/CD19-depleted stem cell transplant. The receptors stem from a girl under 10 years old with congenital amegakaryocytic thrombocytopenia, due to receive a stem cell transplant.

This clonotype was seen a few times. The rearrangement joins TRBV15 to TRBJ2-5, with D tentatively TRBD2 (5 bases). Germline-derived CDR1 and CDR2 are LNHNV and YYDKDF (reference sequence). Trimming took off 1 base at V and 2 bases at J, with 8 bases between the two ends. CDR3 size: 14 residues. DNA of the CDR3: TGTGCCACCAGCAGAGTACGGGATCAAGAGACCCAGTACTTC. Protein: CATSRVRDQETQYF.

This clonotype has more than one count but fewer than ten. The genes are TRBV3-1 and TRBJ2-3; 13 nucleotides align to TRBD2. With 5 bases clipped from V and 6 bases from J, the junction kept 11 bases outside the gene matches. Germline V CDR1 and CDR2: LGHDT, YNNKEL (reference sequence). The CDR3 contains 17 residues. CDR3 sequence: CASSGYGTSGILDTQYF. In DNA, the CDR3 is TGTGCCAGCAGCGGTTACGGGACTAGCGGGATTTTGGATACGCAGTATTTT.

At least ten counts were recorded for this clonotype. The chain carries TRBV5-1 and TRBJ1-3, with D uncertain. CDR1 and CDR2 (germline): SGHRS, YFSETQ. This CDR3 comprises 17 residues. Between the trimmed V and J ends, which lost 0 bases and 9 bases, there was a span of 22 bases. The CDR3 loop is CASSLGIHTSSGGTIYF. Here the CDR3 DNA reads TGCGCCAGCAGCTTGGGCATCCACACCAGTTCTGGTGGCACCATATATTTT.

This clonotype occurred many times. The V call is TRBV7-9, the J call TRBJ1-2, with a possible D match to TRBD1 (6 bases). The CDR3 length is 13 residues. Trimming took 1 base from V and 8 from J, leaving 11 bases between them. CDR1 is SEHNR and CDR2 is FQNEAQ in the germline V gene (reference sequence). The CDR3 reads CASSLDRVDGYTF. CDR3 nucleotides: TGTGCCAGCAGCTTAGACAGGGTCGACGGCTACACCTTC.

This clonotype was picked up a small number of times. The V call is TRBV15, the J call TRBJ2-3, with D maybe TRBD2 (6 bases). V was trimmed by 0 bases and J by 5 bases, leaving 21 bases between them. The germline gives CDR1 LNHNV, CDR2 YYDKDF (reference sequence). The CDR3 runs to 18 residues. The CDR3 here is CATSRDSWRSGRKDTQYF. The CDR3 nucleotides read TGTGCCACCAGCAGAGATTCCTGGCGTAGCGGTAGGAAAGATACGCAGTATTTT.

This clonotype was detected many times. The chain employs TRBV7-9 and TRBJ2-3; no firm D call. V lost 5 bases, J lost 2 bases, and 11 bases lay in between. In germline, CDR1 is SEHNR, CDR2 FQNEAQ (reference sequence). This CDR3 is built from 14 residues. CDR3 in amino acids: CASSPRQVTDTQYF. CDR3 bases: TGTGCCAGCAGCCCACGACAAGTCACAGATACGCAGTATTTT.

This clonotype was detected many times. This sequence joins TRBV5-6 and TRBJ2-1, with 9 positions matching TRBD2. Germline V gives CDR1 SGHDT, CDR2 YYEEEE. Trimming cost V 4 bases and J 2 bases; bases outside gene matches: 10. The CDR3 runs to 17 residues. The CDR3 loop is CASSRLADLAPYNEQFF. CDR3 bases: TGTGCCAGCAGCAGACTAGCGGACTTGGCCCCCTACAATGAGCAGTTCTTC.

This clonotype has more than one count but fewer than ten. The chain combines TRBV12-3 or TRBV12-4 with TRBJ2-3; 7 nucleotides agree with TRBD2. CDR3 length equals 17 residues. V shed 8 bases and J 2 bases; nucleotides not matched to a gene: 16. CDR3 coding DNA: TGTGCCAGCGCTCTTCTCCAGACTAGCCGGGCCACAGATACGCAGTATTTT. This encodes CASALLQTSRATDTQYF.

This clonotype was seen only a few times. A much larger clone is a single base away; this may be a read error. V and J are TRBV28 and TRBJ2-3; D is undetermined. The CDR3 covers 14 residues. Germline loops: CDR1 MDHEN, CDR2 SYDVKM. V lost 1 base, J lost 0 bases, and 5 bases lay in between. The chain's CDR3 is CASSLLWSTDTQYF. CDR3 nucleotide sequence: TGTGCCAGCAGTTTATTGTGGAGCACAGATACGCAGTATTTT. The entire variable domain, with the rest obtained from reference TRBV28 and TRBJ2-3, is as follows: DVKVTQSSRYLVKRTGEKVFLECVQDMDHENMFWYRQDPGLGLRLIYFSYDVKMKEKGDIPEGYSVSREKKERFSLILESASTNQTSMYLCASSLLWSTDTQYFGPGTRLTVL.

Many counts were recorded for this clonotype. The rearrangement uses TRBV4-1 and TRBJ2-2; D is ambiguous. Trimming took off 1 base at V and 6 bases at J, with 6 bases between the two ends. In germline, CDR1 is MGHRA, CDR2 YSYEKL. The CDR3 has 13 residues. CDR3 loop: CASSQGPSGELFF. The CDR3 nucleotides read TGCGCCAGCAGCCAAGGCCCTTCCGGGGAGCTGTTTTTT.

V and J are TRBV5-1 and TRBJ2-3, with D perhaps given as TRBD1 or TRBD2 (5 bases each). This CDR3 has 15 amino acids. V was cut by 4 bases and J by 0 bases, with 12 bases left in between. Germline V gene lookup returns CDR1 SGHRS and CDR2 YFSETQ. The CDR3 region is CASSPLGVSTDTQYF. The CDR3 nucleotides are TGCGCCAGCAGCCCCTTGGGGGTGAGCACAGATACGCAGTATTTT.

This clonotype was picked up many times. The chain links TRBV7-8 to TRBJ2-3, with 9 nucleotides matching TRBD1. The CDR3 extends over 15 amino acids. From germline, CDR1 is SGHVS and CDR2 FQNEAQ. The trim removed 5 bases at V and 5 bases at J, leaving 8 bases unmatched. The CDR3 region is CASSLDWDRVDTQYF. DNA of the CDR3: TGTGCCAGCAGCCTAGACTGGGACAGGGTAGATACGCAGTATTTT.

This clonotype was recorded a few times. The chain links TRBV5-1 to TRBJ2-2, with 8 positions matching TRBD2. The V gene's germline CDR1 is SGHRS and CDR2 YFSETQ. V lost 2 bases and J lost 2; bases outside the gene matches: 11. The CDR3 covers 18 residues. The CDR3 spells CASSFNGGRTLNTGELFF. The CDR3 DNA sequence: TGCGCCAGCAGCTTTAATGGCGGGAGGACATTAAACACCGGGGAGCTGTTTTTT. Combining the CDR3 with reference TRBV5-1 and TRBJ2-2 gives the whole variable domain KAGVTQTPRYLIKTRGQQVTLSCSPISGHRSVSWYQQTPGQGLQFLFEYFSETQRNKGNFPGRFSGRQFSNSRSEMNVSTLELGDSALYLCASSFNGGRTLNTGELFFGEGSRLTVL.

The chain employs TRBV4-1 and TRBJ2-7; D is ambiguous. Trimming pared 1 base from V and 6 bases from J, leaving 10 bases between. This CDR3 is built from 13 residues. Germline loops: CDR1 MGHRA, CDR2 YSYEKL. CDR3 amino acids: CASSQVFASEQYF. The CDR3 region has the DNA TGCGCCAGCAGCCAAGTGTTCGCTTCCGAGCAGTACTTC.

This clonotype was found many times. This chain joins TRBV30 and TRBJ2-1; a weak D match, TRBD1 (6 bases). The CDR3 runs to 11 residues. Trimming took 5 bases from V and 5 from J, leaving 7 bases between them. The germline CDR1 and CDR2 sequences are GTSNPN and SVGIG (reference sequence). The CDR3 spells CAWDRNNEQFF. The CDR3 DNA sequence: TGTGCCTGGGACAGGAACAATGAGCAGTTCTTC.

This clonotype was recorded a few times. The chain carries TRBV29-1 and TRBJ2-3; no definite D call. This CDR3 has 15 amino acids. Trimming removed 0 bases from V and 2 bases from J, with 12 bases in between. Germline V lookup: CDR1 SQVTM, CDR2 ANQGSEA. The CDR3 DNA follows: TGCAGCGTTGAAGATAAAAAACGTCTCACAGATACGCAGTATTTT. Its translation: CSVEDKKRLTDTQYF.

The V call is TRBV29-1, the J call TRBJ2-7; 12 bases map to TRBD1. With 5 bases clipped from V and 3 bases from J, the junction kept 14 bases outside the gene matches. The CDR3 is 17 residues long. The germline V gene has CDR1 SQVTM and CDR2 ANQGSEA. The DNA for the CDR3 is TGCAGCGTTCGGCTCCGGGACAGGGGGCTCCCTTACTACGAGCAGTACTTC. Its protein is CSVRLRDRGLPYYEQYF.

This clonotype was seen at least ten times. The chain joins TRBV12-3 or TRBV12-4 to TRBJ2-3; a weak D match, TRBD1 (6 bases). The CDR3 is made up of 16 amino acids. Trimming shortened V by 5 bases and J by 1 base, and 16 bases separated the two germline ends. CDR3 nucleotides: TGTGCCAGCAGTCCTTTAGGGGGTTTTCGCACAGATACGCAGTATTTT. It is translated as CASSPLGGFRTDTQYF.

This clonotype has only a few counts. CDR3 protein: CASSLPGDNYGYTF. Written as DNA, the CDR3 is TGTGCCAGCAGTTTACCAGGAGATAACTATGGCTACACCTTC. The gene calls are TRBV28 and TRBJ1-2, with D uncertain. Per germline, CDR1 MDHEN and CDR2 SYDVKM. V was trimmed by 2 bases and J by 1 base, leaving 8 bases between them. This CDR3 region has 14 residues.

This clonotype was seen only a few times. The chain links TRBV5-1 to TRBJ2-5; no definite D call. Trimming removed 0 bases at V and 1 base at J, with 10 bases between. Germline-derived CDR1 and CDR2 are SGHRS and YFSETQ. This CDR3 has 15 amino acids. The CDR3 is CASSLALSTQETQYF. The CDR3 coding sequence is TGCGCCAGCAGCTTGGCTCTATCGACCCAAGAGACCCAGTACTTC.